The table lists the clone carrying this T cell receptor (beta chain) with a count of one. Looked up from germline, CDR1 is MRHNA and CDR2 is SNTAGT. J lost 0 bases, V lost 10 bases, and 6 bases had no gene match. This CDR3 is built from 15 residues. The sample originates from a study of blood T cell repertoires in COVID-19. On the study more broadly: T cells, B-cell-depleted T cells, or PBMCs supplied cDNA or gDNA.

The assay was immunoSEQ multiplex PCR, and TCRdb's table has in-frame clones only and misses some. The table lists hundreds of thousands of clones, about nine tenths of them singletons. Sequences were obtained from PBMCs or T cells enriched from blood (not recorded which). The TCR sequence derives from a woman aged 25 to 45 with acute COVID-19. The rearrangement joins TRBV6-4 to TRBJ2-1, with TRBD2 matching 10 bases. The CDR3 coding sequence is TGTGCCACCCGAGTAGCGGGAGGCTCCTACAATGAGCAGTTCTTC. This codes for CATRVAGGSYNEQFF.